A single sample is the source of the 10 T cell receptor beta chains below, sequenced in a study of CD8 T cells in ankylosing spondylitis. These TCRs' antigens remain unknown. General observations from the study: Made up of about eight highly homologous variants, a TCR beta motif appeared characteristic of ankylosing spondylitis blood.

TCRdb reanalysed the 5' RACE reads using MiXCR and keeps one entry per CDR3 protein. Of hundreds of thousands of distinct CDR3 sequences detected, roughly 10% appear once; the ten largest clones hold 0.51%. Sequencing was done on a sample of blood, either unsorted or a sorted T cell fraction (not recorded which). These receptors all stem from a male donor with ankylosing spondylitis.

The CDR3 sequence is CASSYLPGQGTNTEAFF. The CDR3, as DNA: TGTGCCAGCAGTTACTTACCGGGACAGGGGACGAACACTGAAGCTTTCTTT. The chain employs TRBV6-2 or TRBV6-3 and TRBJ1-1; TRBD1 matches at 10 bases. V dropped 1 base and J dropped 1; count of bases not matched to a gene: 6. Looked up from germline, CDR1 is MNHEY and CDR2 is SVGEGT. This CDR3 region has 17 residues.

The table lists this clonotype with many counts. The chain links TRBV5-1 to TRBJ1-1; D is perhaps TRBD1 (5 bases). V lost 4 bases and J lost 4, with 11 bases in between. CDR1 SGHRS and CDR2 YFSETQ come from the germline V gene. The CDR3 has 13 amino acids. CDR3 sequence reads: CASSDTGGTEAFF. The DNA of the CDR3 is TGCGCCAGCAGCGACACTGGGGGCACTGAAGCTTTCTTT.

The chain joins TRBV6-5 to TRBJ1-5, with TRBD1 as a possible D gene (6 bases). This CDR3 comprises 14 residues. Per the germline V gene, CDR1 is MNHEY and CDR2 is SVGAGI. V lost 1 base, J lost 6 bases, and 10 bases lay in between. The DNA of the CDR3 is TGTGCCAGCAGTTACTTAAGGGGGTCTCAGCCCCAGCATTTT. Its translation: CASSYLRGSQPQHF.

The V and J genes are TRBV20-1 and TRBJ2-7; perhaps TRBD1 as D (6 bases). Per the germline V gene, CDR1 is DFQATT and CDR2 is SNEGSKA (reference sequence). This CDR3 is 12 amino acids long. The CDR3 DNA reads TGCAGCCAACAGGGAAGCTCCTACGAGCAGTACTTC. This codes for CSQQGSSYEQYF.

This clonotype was recorded at least ten times. The chain joins TRBV5-1 to TRBJ1-2, with a weak D call TRBD1 (5 bases). Germline CDR1 SGHRS, CDR2 YFSETQ. The germline V and J ends were trimmed by 0 bases and 0 bases, with 9 bases remaining between them. This CDR3 contains 15 residues. The CDR3 nucleotides are TGCGCCAGCAGCTTGGGAGCAGGGCCTAACTATGGCTACACCTTC. It translates to CASSLGAGPNYGYTF. Combining the CDR3 with reference TRBV5-1 and TRBJ1-2 gives the whole variable domain KAGVTQTPRYLIKTRGQQVTLSCSPISGHRSVSWYQQTPGQGLQFLFEYFSETQRNKGNFPGRFSGRQFSNSRSEMNVSTLELGDSALYLCASSLGAGPNYGYTFGSGTRLTVV.

V and J are TRBV7-8 and TRBJ2-7; possible D gene TRBD2, 5 bases. The CDR3 totals 13 residues. Deletions cut 5 bases from V and 4 bases from J, with 12 bases between. CDR1 is SGHVS, CDR2 FQNEAQ, per germline. The CDR3: CASSPWTDYEQYF. CDR3 bases: TGTGCCAGCAGCCCCTGGACTGATTACGAGCAGTACTTC.

This clonotype has only a few counts. The CDR3 coding sequence is TGTGCCAGCAGCACGAGGGGAGGGCAGTCCGACTACGAGCAGTACTTC. Amino acids: CASSTRGGQSDYEQYF. The gene calls are TRBV7-2 and TRBJ2-7; 7 bases align to TRBD2. V shed 5 bases and J 3 bases; nucleotides not matched to a gene: 13. The germline V gene has CDR1 SGHTA and CDR2 FQGNSA. The CDR3 runs to 16 residues.

This clonotype showed up just a few times. V is TRBV29-1 and J is TRBJ2-7; D ambiguous. CDR3 length: 12 amino acids. V dropped 7 bases and J dropped 7 bases, with 17 bases sitting between them. CDR1 SQVTM and CDR2 ANQGSEA come from the germline V gene. The chain's CDR3 is CSAQHGGGEQYF. CDR3 in DNA: TGCAGCGCTCAGCACGGTGGTGGTGAGCAGTACTTC.

This clonotype showed up just a few times. The chain is built from TRBV30 and TRBJ1-5, with unresolved D. The CDR3 is made up of 12 amino acids. The germline CDR1 and CDR2 sequences are GTSNPN and SVGIG (reference sequence). Between the trimmed V and J ends, which lost 0 bases and 6 bases, there was a span of 6 bases. The CDR3 spells CAWSVNLQPQHF. CDR3 bases: TGTGCCTGGAGTGTAAATCTTCAGCCCCAGCATTTT.

The chain has TRBV3-1 and TRBJ2-1, with TRBD2 as a possible D gene (5 bases). Germline loops: CDR1 LGHDT, CDR2 YNNKEL (reference sequence). This CDR3 has 15 amino acids. V was clipped by 0 bases and J by 1 base, with 7 bases between them. The DNA of the CDR3 is TGTGCCAGCAGCCAAGAAAGCGGTTCCTACAATGAGCAGTTCTTC. Translated: CASSQESGSYNEQFF.